This TCR beta chain comes out of a study of cytomegalovirus exposure and HLA in healthy donors. Trimming stripped 7 bases from V and 5 bases from J, with 16 bases between. This CDR3 is 14 amino acids long. Germline loops: CDR1 MNHEY, CDR2 SVGAGI. Amplification used 60 Vbeta primers and 13 Jbeta primers. The data were produced by immunoSEQ multiplex PCR, yet TCRdb's version contains in-frame clones alone and is incomplete. The sample has some 96,000 clones; around 64% are singletons. The receptor was derived from a man between 60 and 75 years old in good health and CMV-seronegative. The sequencing sample was made of PBMCs. The genes are TRBV6-5 and TRBJ2-3; D may be TRBD2 (5 bases). CDR3 amino acids: CASTDSLIGDTQYF. CDR3 coding DNA: TGTGCCAGCACGGACTCCTTGATTGGAGATACGCAGTATTTT.